This T cell receptor (beta chain) was retrieved from a study of cytomegalovirus exposure and HLA in healthy donors. Turning to the study itself: The Caucasian-associated ancestry cluster held over 65% of under 450 genotyped donors.

Points on this clone: Its antigen remains unidentified. Other DNA sequences in this specimen translate into the identical CDR3.

The CDR3 spans 12 residues. Germline CDR1 SGHTA, CDR2 FQGNSA. J gave up 4 bases and V 5 bases, and 1 base lay outside the gene matches. Study-wide results and caveats: The study designated roughly 160 TCR beta chains cytomegalovirus-associated.

Primers: 60 Vbeta forward and 13 Jbeta reverse. Authors' processing steps: The authors later counted tens of millions of unique TCR beta chains, 8.5 million to 13 million of them shared. Only in-frame clones appear in the TCRdb table, and some are missing; sequencing was by immunoSEQ multiplex PCR. V, J and clone size are those of that table, while D and trimming were read from the DNA. The table for this sample gives approximately 140,000 clones. This clonotype originated in a woman in her thirties or forties in good health and CMV-seronegative. V gene TRBV7-2 combines with J gene TRBJ1-2, with 7 bases fitting TRBD1. The sequenced sample was PBMCs. DNA for the CDR3: TGTGCCAGCAGCCGGGACAGCTATGGCTACACCTTC. This sequence encodes CASSRDSYGYTF.